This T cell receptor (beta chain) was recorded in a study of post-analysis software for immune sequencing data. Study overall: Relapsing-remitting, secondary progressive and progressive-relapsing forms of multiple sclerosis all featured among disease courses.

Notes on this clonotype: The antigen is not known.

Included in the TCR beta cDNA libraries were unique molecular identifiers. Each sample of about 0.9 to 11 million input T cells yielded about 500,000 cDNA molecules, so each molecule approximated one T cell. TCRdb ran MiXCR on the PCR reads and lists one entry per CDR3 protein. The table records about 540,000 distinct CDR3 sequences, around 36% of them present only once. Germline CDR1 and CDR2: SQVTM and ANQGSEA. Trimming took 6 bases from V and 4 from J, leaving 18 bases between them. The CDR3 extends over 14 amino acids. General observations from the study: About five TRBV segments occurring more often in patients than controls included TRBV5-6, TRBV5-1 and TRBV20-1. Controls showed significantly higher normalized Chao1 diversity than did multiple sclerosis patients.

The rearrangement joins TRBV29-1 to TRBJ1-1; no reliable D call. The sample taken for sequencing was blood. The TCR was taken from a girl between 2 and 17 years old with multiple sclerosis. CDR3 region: CSVPHKGWSTEAFF. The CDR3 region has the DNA TGCAGCGTGCCGCACAAGGGATGGAGCACTGAAGCTTTCTTT.